This TCR beta chain was sequenced in a study of blood T cell repertoires in COVID-19. For the study at large: Sites across the United States, Italy and Spain contributed samples from acute and convalescent COVID-19. The analysed material was cDNA or gDNA that came from T cells, B-cell-depleted T cells, or PBMCs.

Only one count was recorded for this clone. The CDR3 is 12 amino acids. V was trimmed by 0 bases and J by 8 bases, leaving 7 bases between them. Per the germline V gene, CDR1 is LNHNV and CDR2 is YYDKDF (reference sequence). The authors' processing: Amplifying reference gene primers gave estimates of nucleated cell counts. Produced via immunoSEQ multiplex PCR; TCRdb's table is partial and in-frame only. Clonal size and the V and J genes are those of that table, whereas D and trimming came from the DNA. Here the sample spans 200,000 to 300,000 clones, 80% to 85% being singletons. Sequencing was done on a sample of peripheral blood. This TCR was sampled from a man aged 55 to 69 with acute or convalescent COVID-19. The chain carries TRBV15 and TRBJ1-2; D is unclear. DNA of the CDR3: TGTGCCACCAGCAGAGATTACATGGGCTACACCTTC. Protein product: CATSRDYMGYTF.